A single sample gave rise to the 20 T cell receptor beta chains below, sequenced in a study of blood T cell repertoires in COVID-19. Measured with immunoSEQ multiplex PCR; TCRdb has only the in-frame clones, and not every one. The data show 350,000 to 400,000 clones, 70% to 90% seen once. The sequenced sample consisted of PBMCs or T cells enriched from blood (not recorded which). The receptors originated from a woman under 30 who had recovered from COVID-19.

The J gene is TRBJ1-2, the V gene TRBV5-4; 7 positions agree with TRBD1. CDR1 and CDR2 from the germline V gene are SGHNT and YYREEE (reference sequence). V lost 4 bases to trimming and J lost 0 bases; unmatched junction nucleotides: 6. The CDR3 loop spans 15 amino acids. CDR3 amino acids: CASSLGTATNYGYTF. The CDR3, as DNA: TGTGCCAGCAGCCTAGGGACAGCGACTAACTATGGCTACACCTTC.

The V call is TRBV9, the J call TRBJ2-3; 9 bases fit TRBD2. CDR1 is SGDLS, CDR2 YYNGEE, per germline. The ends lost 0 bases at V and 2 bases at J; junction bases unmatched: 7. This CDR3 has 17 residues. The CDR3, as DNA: TGTGCCAGCAGCGTAGCTGGAGCGGGGGGTAACACAGATACGCAGTATTTT. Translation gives CASSVAGAGGNTDTQYF.

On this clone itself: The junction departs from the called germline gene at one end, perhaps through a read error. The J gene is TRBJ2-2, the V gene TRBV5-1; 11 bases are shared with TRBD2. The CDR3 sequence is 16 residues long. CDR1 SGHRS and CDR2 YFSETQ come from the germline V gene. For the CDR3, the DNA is TGCGCCAGCAGCTTGATACTAGCGGGGGAACACCGGGGAGCTGTTTTT. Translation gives CASSLILAGEHRGAVF.

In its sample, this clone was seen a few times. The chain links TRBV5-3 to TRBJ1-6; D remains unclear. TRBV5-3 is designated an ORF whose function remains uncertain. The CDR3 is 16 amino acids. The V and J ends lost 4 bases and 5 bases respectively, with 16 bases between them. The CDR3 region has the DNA TGTGCCAGAAGCCAGCCTTCCGGGGTTAATAATTCACCCCTCCACTTT. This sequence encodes CARSQPSGVNNSPLHF.

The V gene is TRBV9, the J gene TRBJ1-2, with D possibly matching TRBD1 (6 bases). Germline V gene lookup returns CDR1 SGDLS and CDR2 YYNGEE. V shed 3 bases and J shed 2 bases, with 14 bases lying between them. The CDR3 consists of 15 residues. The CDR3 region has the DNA TGTGCCAGCAGCGGAAACTACAGGGAAAACTATGGCTACACCTTC. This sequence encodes CASSGNYRENYGYTF.

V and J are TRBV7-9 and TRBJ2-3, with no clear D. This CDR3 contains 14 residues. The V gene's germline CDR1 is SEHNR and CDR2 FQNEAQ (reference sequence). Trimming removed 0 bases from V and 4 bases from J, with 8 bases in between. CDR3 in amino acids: CASSLAGFSDTQYF. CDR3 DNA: TGTGCCAGCAGCTTAGCGGGCTTTTCAGATACGCAGTATTTT.

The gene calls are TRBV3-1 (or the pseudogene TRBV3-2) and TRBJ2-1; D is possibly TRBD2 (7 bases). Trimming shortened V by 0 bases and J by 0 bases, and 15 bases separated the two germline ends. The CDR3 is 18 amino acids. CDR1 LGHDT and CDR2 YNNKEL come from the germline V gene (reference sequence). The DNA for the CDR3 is TGTGCCAGCAGCCAAGAGGGGGTGGGAGGGGGCTCCTACAATGAGCAGTTCTTC. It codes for CASSQEGVGGGSYNEQFF.

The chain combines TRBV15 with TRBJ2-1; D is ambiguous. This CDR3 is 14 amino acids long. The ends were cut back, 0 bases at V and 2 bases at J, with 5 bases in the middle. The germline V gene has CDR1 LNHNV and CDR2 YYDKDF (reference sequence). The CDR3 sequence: CATSREGAYNEQFF. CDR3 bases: TGTGCCACCAGCAGAGAGGGCGCCTACAATGAGCAGTTCTTC.

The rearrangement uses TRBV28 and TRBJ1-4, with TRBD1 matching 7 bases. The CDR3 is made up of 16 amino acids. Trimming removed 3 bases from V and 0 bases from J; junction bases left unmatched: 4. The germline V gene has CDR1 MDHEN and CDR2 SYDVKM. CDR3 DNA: TGTGCCAGCAGTTTGATGCAGGGGGCAACTAATGAAAAACTGTTTTTT. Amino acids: CASSLMQGATNEKLFF.

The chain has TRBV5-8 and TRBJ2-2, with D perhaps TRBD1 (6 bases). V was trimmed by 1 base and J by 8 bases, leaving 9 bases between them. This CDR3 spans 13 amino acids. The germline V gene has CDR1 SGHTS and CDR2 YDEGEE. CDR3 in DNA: TGTGCCAGCAGCTTGACAGGGTCGGGGGAGCTGTTTTTT. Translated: CASSLTGSGELFF.

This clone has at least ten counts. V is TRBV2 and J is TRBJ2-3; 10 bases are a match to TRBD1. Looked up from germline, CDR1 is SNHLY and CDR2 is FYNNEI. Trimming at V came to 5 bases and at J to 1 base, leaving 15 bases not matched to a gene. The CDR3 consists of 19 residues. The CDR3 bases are TGTGCCAGCAGTACCACGACCTGGACAGGGGGGGACGGCACAGATACGCAGTATTTT. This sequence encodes CASSTTTWTGGDGTDTQYF.

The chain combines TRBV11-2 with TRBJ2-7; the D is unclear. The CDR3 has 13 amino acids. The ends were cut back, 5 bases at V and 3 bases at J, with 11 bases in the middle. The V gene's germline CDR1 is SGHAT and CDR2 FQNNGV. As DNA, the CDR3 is TGTGCCAGCAGCCCAGTTAACCACTACGAGCAGTACTTC. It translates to CASSPVNHYEQYF.

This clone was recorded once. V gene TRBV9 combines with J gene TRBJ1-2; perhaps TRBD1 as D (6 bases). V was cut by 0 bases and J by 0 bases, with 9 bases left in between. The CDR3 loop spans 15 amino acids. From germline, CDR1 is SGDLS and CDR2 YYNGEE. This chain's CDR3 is CASSVVQGANYGYTF. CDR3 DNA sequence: TGTGCCAGCAGCGTAGTACAGGGCGCTAACTATGGCTACACCTTC.

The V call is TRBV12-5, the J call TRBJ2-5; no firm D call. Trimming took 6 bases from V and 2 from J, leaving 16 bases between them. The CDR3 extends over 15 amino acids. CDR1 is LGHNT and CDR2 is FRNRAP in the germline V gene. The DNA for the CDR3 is TGTGCTAGTGGCGGCAAGACTCCGATACAAGAGACCCAGTACTTC. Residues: CASGGKTPIQETQYF.

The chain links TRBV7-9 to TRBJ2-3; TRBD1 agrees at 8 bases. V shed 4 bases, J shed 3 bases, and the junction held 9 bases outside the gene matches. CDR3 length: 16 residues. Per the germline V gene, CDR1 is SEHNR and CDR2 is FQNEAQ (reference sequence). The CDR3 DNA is TGTGCCAGCAGCTCCCGACAGGGGATCGTAACAGATACGCAGTATTTT. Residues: CASSSRQGIVTDTQYF.

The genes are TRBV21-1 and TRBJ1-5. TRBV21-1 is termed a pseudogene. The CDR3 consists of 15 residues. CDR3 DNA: TGTGCCAGCAGCAAAAGCCGCCATAGCAATCAGCCCCAGCATTTT. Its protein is CASSKSRHSNQPQHF.

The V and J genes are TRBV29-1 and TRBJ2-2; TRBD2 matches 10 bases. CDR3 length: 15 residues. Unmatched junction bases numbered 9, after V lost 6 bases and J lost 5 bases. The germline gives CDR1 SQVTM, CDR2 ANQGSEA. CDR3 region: CSVRGLAGDTGELFF. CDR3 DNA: TGCAGCGTCCGGGGCCTAGCGGGGGATACCGGGGAGCTGTTTTTT.

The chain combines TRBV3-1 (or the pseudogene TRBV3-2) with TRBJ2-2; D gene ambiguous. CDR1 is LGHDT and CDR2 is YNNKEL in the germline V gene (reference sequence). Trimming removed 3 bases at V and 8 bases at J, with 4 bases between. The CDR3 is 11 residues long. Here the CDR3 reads CASSQSGELFF. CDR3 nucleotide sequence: TGTGCCAGCAGCCAGTCGGGGGAGCTGTTTTTT.

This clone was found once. The DNA of the CDR3 is TGCGCCAGCAGCCAGAGGGGGACTAGCGGGACTAGCACAGATACGCAGTATTTT. Translating it yields CASSQRGTSGTSTDTQYF. This chain links TRBV4-1 with TRBJ2-3; 13 bases are a match to TRBD2. Germline values: CDR1 MGHRA, CDR2 YSYEKL. V gave up 3 bases and J gave up 0 bases; unmatched junction bases: 6. CDR3 length: 18 amino acids.

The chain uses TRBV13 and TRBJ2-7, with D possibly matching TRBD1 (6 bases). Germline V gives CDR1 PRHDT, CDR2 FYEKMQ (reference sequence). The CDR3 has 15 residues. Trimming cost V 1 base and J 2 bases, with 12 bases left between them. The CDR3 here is CASSLVGTPTYEQYF. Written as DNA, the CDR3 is TGTGCCAGCAGCTTAGTCGGGACACCTACCTACGAGCAGTACTTC. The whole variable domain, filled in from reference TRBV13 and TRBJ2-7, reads AAGVIQSPRHLIKEKRETATLKCYPIPRHDTVYWYQQGPGQDPQFLISFYEKMQSDKGSIPDRFSAQQFSDYHSELNMSSLELGDSALYFCASSLVGTPTYEQYFGPGTRLTVT.